The 19 T cell receptor beta chains in this list originate from one sample, sequenced in a study of cytomegalovirus exposure and HLA in healthy donors. It was with 60 Vbeta and 13 Jbeta primers that the PCR ran. The repertoire was sequenced with immunoSEQ multiplex PCR; TCRdb's copy has only in-frame clones and lacks some. The sample contains about 160,000 clones, roughly 74% of which appear only once. Input material: PBMCs. Source of these receptors: a male donor in good health and CMV-seronegative.

This clone has just a few counts. DNA for the CDR3: TGCGCCAGCAGCTTGGACAGGGGGCCAGATACGCAGTATTTT. Encoded protein: CASSLDRGPDTQYF. The rearrangement joins TRBV5-1 to TRBJ2-3; 9 bases fit TRBD1. The trim removed 0 bases at V and 4 bases at J, leaving 0 bases unmatched. Per the germline V gene, CDR1 is SGHRS and CDR2 is YFSETQ. The CDR3 consists of 14 residues.

This chain connects TRBV28 to TRBJ1-5; a possible D gene is TRBD1 (6 bases). This CDR3 region has 17 residues. The germline V and J ends were trimmed by 1 base and 1 base, with 14 bases remaining between them. Per the germline V gene, CDR1 is MDHEN and CDR2 is SYDVKM. CDR3 in amino acids: CASSLFGGGPSNQPQHF. The CDR3 DNA reads TGTGCCAGCAGTTTATTTGGGGGGGGCCCCAGCAATCAGCCCCAGCATTTT.

V and J are TRBV28 and TRBJ2-2; D might be TRBD2 (6 bases). Trimming cost V 10 bases and J 4 bases, with 16 bases left between them. This CDR3 has 14 amino acids. CDR1 is MDHEN, CDR2 SYDVKM, per germline. CDR3 loop: CATGSPGSTGELFF. For the CDR3, the DNA is TGTGCCACCGGGAGTCCGGGGTCCACCGGGGAGCTGTTTTTT.

The chain couples TRBV27 to TRBJ2-4, with 9 bases aligning to TRBD1. The CDR3 extends over 13 amino acids. Trimming took 6 bases from V and 15 from J; bases not matched to a gene: 12. The germline V gene encodes CDR1 MNHEY and CDR2 SMNVEV (reference sequence). CDR3 DNA sequence: TGTGCCAGCAGCGATGGGACAGGGCTAAGTTGGTACTTC. It encodes CASSDGTGLSWYF.

The chain uses TRBV28 and TRBJ2-4; TRBD2 aligns across 11 bases. The trim removed 3 bases at V and 0 bases at J, leaving 13 bases unmatched. Germline loops: CDR1 MDHEN, CDR2 SYDVKM. This CDR3 region has 20 residues. Written as DNA, the CDR3 is TGTGCCAGCAGTTTCCCAGGGACTAGCGGCCCCCCGCTAGCCAAAAACATTCAGTACTTC. Amino acids: CASSFPGTSGPPLAKNIQYF.

This clone was recorded at least ten times. The chain couples TRBV27 to TRBJ2-7; D is possibly TRBD2 (6 bases). CDR3 size: 14 residues. Germline V gives CDR1 MNHEY, CDR2 SMNVEV (reference sequence). V was pared by 6 bases and J by 3 bases, with 15 bases between. CDR3 sequence (DNA): TGTGCCAGCAGCTGGAGGGCGTCTCTCTACGAGCAGTACTTC. It translates to CASSWRASLYEQYF.

The gene calls are TRBV6-5 and TRBJ1-5; 9 nucleotides align to TRBD1. This CDR3 spans 15 amino acids. The V gene's germline CDR1 is MNHEY and CDR2 SVGAGI. Germline trimming cut 6 bases from V and 4 bases from J; bases unmatched to any gene: 7. This chain's CDR3 is CASSVQGAGNQPQHF. The CDR3 DNA sequence: TGTGCCAGCAGCGTACAGGGGGCCGGGAATCAGCCCCAGCATTTT.

The V and J genes are TRBV6-5 and TRBJ2-7, with TRBD1 matching over 9 bases. The CDR3 is 13 amino acids. Germline V CDR1 and CDR2: MNHEY, SVGAGI. Unmatched junction bases numbered 12, after V lost 6 bases and J lost 12 bases. The chain's CDR3 is CASRPGTGNGGYF. CDR3 sequence (DNA): TGTGCCAGCAGACCCGGGACAGGGAATGGGGGGTACTTC.

DNA of the CDR3: TGCGCCAGCAGCTTGGTCCCAGGGCCCTACGAGCAGTACTTC. This codes for CASSLVPGPYEQYF. The chain is built from TRBV5-1 and TRBJ2-7; TRBD1 is a possible D gene (5 bases). Trimming pared 0 bases from V and 2 bases from J, leaving 9 bases between. The CDR3 has 14 amino acids. CDR1 and CDR2 (germline): SGHRS, YFSETQ. The full variable domain, in which reference TRBV5-1 and TRBJ2-7 provide the parts outside the CDR3, is KAGVTQTPRYLIKTRGQQVTLSCSPISGHRSVSWYQQTPGQGLQFLFEYFSETQRNKGNFPGRFSGRQFSNSRSEMNVSTLELGDSALYLCASSLVPGPYEQYFGPGTRLTVT.

This chain uses TRBV19 with TRBJ2-3, with 7 bases matching TRBD2. Germline values: CDR1 LNHDA, CDR2 SQIVND (reference sequence). Losses at the gene ends were 7 bases for V and 2 bases for J; bases not matched to a gene: 6. The CDR3 loop spans 14 amino acids. The CDR3 region is CASTLAAVTDTQYF. The CDR3 nucleotides read TGTGCCAGTACCCTAGCGGCCGTCACAGATACGCAGTATTTT.

The chain couples TRBV5-6 to TRBJ2-1; 12 bases are shared with TRBD2. Germline V gene data show CDR1 as SGHDT and CDR2 as YYEEEE. This CDR3 is built from 15 residues. V was pared by 4 bases and J by 8 bases, with 7 bases of the junction left unmatched. Written as DNA, the CDR3 is TGTGCCAGCAGCCCCGGACTAGCGGGACGCGATGAGCAGTTCTTC. Its translation: CASSPGLAGRDEQFF.

This clone was seen just once. This rearrangement joins TRBV27 to TRBJ1-1, with no clear D. There are 14 residues in the CDR3. Between the trimmed V and J ends, which lost 5 bases and 6 bases, there was a span of 16 bases. The germline V gene has CDR1 MNHEY and CDR2 SMNVEV (reference sequence). The CDR3 is CASSPPGVWAEAFF. In nucleotides, the CDR3 is TGTGCCAGCAGTCCGCCCGGGGTTTGGGCTGAAGCTTTCTTT.

The chain couples TRBV14 to TRBJ2-7; D is perhaps TRBD2 (6 bases). This CDR3 has 14 residues. Germline V lookup: CDR1 SGHDN, CDR2 FVKESK. Trimming stripped 3 bases from V and 3 bases from J, with 12 bases between. The DNA for the CDR3 is TGTGCCAGCAGCCAGGGACTCGCTTTCTACGAGCAGTACTTC. It is translated as CASSQGLAFYEQYF.

This chain connects TRBV5-1 to TRBJ1-6, with D unclear. Trimming cost V 0 bases and J 0 bases, with 7 bases left between them. CDR3 length: 16 amino acids. Germline V gives CDR1 SGHRS, CDR2 YFSETQ. CDR3 protein: CASSLVSSSYNSPLHF. DNA for the CDR3: TGCGCCAGCAGCTTGGTTAGCAGCTCCTATAATTCACCCCTCCACTTT.

The V and J genes are TRBV2 and TRBJ1-1; 7 bases agree with TRBD1. The CDR3 contains 15 residues. Germline CDR1 reads SNHLY; CDR2 reads FYNNEI. V trimming: 5 bases; J trimming: 0 bases; junction bases outside the gene matches: 6. The CDR3, as DNA: TGTGCCAGCAGTCGGGACAGCCGACTGAACACTGAAGCTTTCTTT. Protein: CASSRDSRLNTEAFF. Drawing the rest from reference TRBV2 and TRBJ1-1, the complete variable domain is EPEVTQTPSHQVTQMGQEVILRCVPISNHLYFYWYRQILGQKVEFLVSFYNNEISEKSEIFDDQFSVERPDGSNFTLKIRSTKLEDSAMYFCASSRDSRLNTEAFFGQGTRLTVV.

This clone was counted once. J is TRBJ1-1 and V is TRBV11-2; D is unresolved. Germline CDR1 reads SGHAT; CDR2 reads FQNNGV. The V end was cut by 1 base, the J end by 6 bases, with 3 bases between. The CDR3 contains 11 residues. The DNA for the CDR3 is TGTGCCAGCAGCTTAGTAGCTGAAGCTTTCTTT. The encoded protein is CASSLVAEAFF.

Concerning this clone: The junction departs from the called germline gene at one end, perhaps through a read error. This sequence joins TRBV7-8 and TRBJ2-7; a possible D gene is TRBD1 (7 bases). This CDR3 comprises 14 residues. Germline assignment: CDR1 SGHVS and CDR2 FQNEAQ. DNA of the CDR3: TGTGCCAGCAGCTTAGCGCAGGGGGGCTACGGGCAGTACTTC. Its translation: CASSLAQGGYGQYF.

The chain joins TRBV7-2 to TRBJ1-2; no definite D call. This CDR3 region has 12 residues. Deletions cut 1 base from V and 7 bases from J, with 7 bases between. Germline V gene sequence: CDR1 SGHTA, CDR2 FQGNSA. This CDR3 reads CASSLDPGGYTF. The CDR3 nucleotides are TGTGCCAGCAGCTTAGATCCGGGTGGCTACACCTTC.

This clone was detected a few times. The CDR3 spells CASRSRFYGYTF. DNA for the CDR3: TGTGCCAGCAGGAGCCGGTTCTATGGCTACACCTTC. The chain combines TRBV2 with TRBJ1-2; no reliable D call. Germline V gene data show CDR1 as SNHLY and CDR2 as FYNNEI. V was clipped by 6 bases and J by 4 bases, with 9 bases between them. CDR3 length equals 12 residues.